This TCR beta chain was recovered during a study of CD8 T cells in ankylosing spondylitis. V lost 5 bases, J lost 2 bases, and 6 bases stayed unmatched. CDR1 is MNHEY, CDR2 SVGEGT, per germline. CDR3 length equals 14 residues. This clonotype was seen a few times. Its antigen is currently unknown. Quantitative 5'-RACE with molecular barcodes was used to make the TCR beta libraries. TCRdb reprocessed the 5' RACE reads with MiXCR, giving one entry per CDR3 protein. The repertoire holds about 510,000 distinct CDR3 sequences, with less than 6% as singletons. Study conclusions and caveats: For ankylosing spondylitis blood, a TCR beta motif of under ten highly homologous variants appeared characteristic. Significant enrichment of disease-linked clones was reportedly seen in matched ankylosing spondylitis synovial fluid. Past research had described some motif variants in reactive arthritis synovial fluid and blood.

This sequence was found in a male donor with ankylosing spondylitis. The gene calls are TRBV6-2 or TRBV6-3 and TRBJ2-7; 7 bases agree with TRBD2. Specimen: blood, either unsorted or a sorted T cell fraction (not recorded which). CDR3 protein: CASSISRGAYEQYF. The CDR3 region has the DNA TGTGCCAGCAGTATCTCCCGGGGGGCCTACGAGCAGTACTTC.